The present T cell receptor beta chain was sequenced within a study of graft-versus-host responses after intestinal transplantation. The overall study: Transplants were multivisceral, liver-intestinal, or isolated intestinal. Recipients across the board were started on anti-thymocyte globulin induction, then kept on tacrolimus and steroids for 2 to 4 years.

V was pared by 5 bases and J by 6 bases, with 22 bases between. The CDR3 loop spans 16 amino acids. Germline CDR1 reads LNHDA; CDR2 reads SQIVND (reference sequence). Measured with immunoSEQ multiplex PCR; TCRdb has only the in-frame clones, and not every one. The sample has just under 30,000 clones; around 83% are singletons. Study observations and caveats: Those patients showing graft-donor T cell macrochimerism displayed high graft-versus-host to host-versus-graft clonal ratios in allografts. Researchers found GvH clones in recipient marrow, and some showed up first in ileum or blood.

In its sample, this clone was seen a few times. Its antigen is currently unknown. Processing of graft tissue released intraepithelial and lamina propria lymphocytes. This receptor was taken from a human patient who received an intestinal transplant, so some T cells may come from the graft donor. Here the sequenced sample was ileum tissue, taken 98 days after intestinal transplantation. The chain carries TRBV19 and TRBJ1-2; tentative D call: TRBD1 (6 bases). CDR3 bases: TGTGCCAGTAGTTTTAGAGGGACAAATCAAGAGGATGGCTACACCTTC. As protein: CASSFRGTNQEDGYTF.